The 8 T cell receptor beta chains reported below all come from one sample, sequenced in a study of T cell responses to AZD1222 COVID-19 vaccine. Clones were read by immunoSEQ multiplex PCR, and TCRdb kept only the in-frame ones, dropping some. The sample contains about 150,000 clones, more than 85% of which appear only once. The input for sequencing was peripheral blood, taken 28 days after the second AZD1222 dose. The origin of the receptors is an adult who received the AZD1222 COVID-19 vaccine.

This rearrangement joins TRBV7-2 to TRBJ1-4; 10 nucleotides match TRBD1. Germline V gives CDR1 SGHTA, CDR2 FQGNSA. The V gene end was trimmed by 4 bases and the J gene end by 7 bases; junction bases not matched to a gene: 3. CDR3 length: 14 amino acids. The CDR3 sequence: CASSSGTGVEKLFF. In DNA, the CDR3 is TGTGCCAGCAGCTCGGGGACAGGGGTTGAAAAACTGTTTTTT.

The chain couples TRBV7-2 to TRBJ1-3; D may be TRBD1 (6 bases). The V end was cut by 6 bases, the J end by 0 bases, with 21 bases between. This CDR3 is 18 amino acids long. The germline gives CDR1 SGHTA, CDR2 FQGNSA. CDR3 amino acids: CASRPWPGGLSSGNTIYF. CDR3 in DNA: TGTGCCAGCAGGCCTTGGCCCGGGGGCCTTAGCTCTGGAAACACCATATATTTT.

CDR3 nucleotide sequence: TGTGCCAGCAGCCCCCCGGGACTAGCGTCCCCCAATGAGCAGTTCTTC. Protein product: CASSPPGLASPNEQFF. The chain carries TRBV7-3 and TRBJ2-1; 10 bases fit TRBD2. Per the germline V gene, CDR1 is SGHTA and CDR2 is FQGTGA. There are 16 residues in the CDR3. The V gene end was trimmed by 5 bases and the J gene end by 6 bases; junction bases not matched to a gene: 10. Looking up the rest from reference TRBV7-3 and TRBJ2-1 gives the full variable domain: GAGVSQTPSNKVTEKGKYVELRCDPISGHTALYWYRQSLGQGPEFLIYFQGTGAADDSGLPNDRFFAVRPEGSVSTLKIQRTERGDSAVYLCASSPPGLASPNEQFFGPGTRLTVL.

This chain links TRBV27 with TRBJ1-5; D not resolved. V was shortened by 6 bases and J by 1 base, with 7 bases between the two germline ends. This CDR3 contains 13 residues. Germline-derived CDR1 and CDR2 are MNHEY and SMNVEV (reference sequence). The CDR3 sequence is CASSPDSNQPQHF. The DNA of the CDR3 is TGTGCCAGCAGCCCTGACAGCAATCAGCCCCAGCATTTT.

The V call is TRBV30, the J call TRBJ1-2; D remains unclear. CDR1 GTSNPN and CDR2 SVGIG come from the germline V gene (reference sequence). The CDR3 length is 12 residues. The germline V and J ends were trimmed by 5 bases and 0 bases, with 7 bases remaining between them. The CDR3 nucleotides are TGTGCCTGGGCCGGAGCTAACTATGGCTACACCTTC. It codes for CAWAGANYGYTF. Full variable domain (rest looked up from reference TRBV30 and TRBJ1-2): SQTIHQWPATLVQPVGSPLSLECTVEGTSNPNLYWYRQAAGRGLQLLFYSVGIGQISSEVPQNLSASRPQDRQFILSSKKLLLSDSGFYLCAWAGANYGYTFGSGTRLTVV.

The chain's CDR3 is CASSLAGPPTYEQYF. CDR3 DNA sequence: TGCGCCAGCAGCTTGGCAGGGCCTCCTACCTACGAGCAGTACTTC. This chain links TRBV5-1 with TRBJ2-7, with D perhaps TRBD1 (5 bases). Between the trimmed V and J ends, which lost 0 bases and 2 bases, there was a span of 12 bases. This CDR3 spans 15 amino acids. Germline V lookup: CDR1 SGHRS, CDR2 YFSETQ.

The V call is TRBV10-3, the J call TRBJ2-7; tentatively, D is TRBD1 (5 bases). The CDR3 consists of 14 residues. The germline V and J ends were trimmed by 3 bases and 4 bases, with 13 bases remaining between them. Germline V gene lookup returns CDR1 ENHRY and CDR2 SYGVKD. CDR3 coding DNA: TGTGCCATCAGTGATGCGCAGGGCGAGTACGAGCAGTACTTC. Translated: CAISDAQGEYEQYF.

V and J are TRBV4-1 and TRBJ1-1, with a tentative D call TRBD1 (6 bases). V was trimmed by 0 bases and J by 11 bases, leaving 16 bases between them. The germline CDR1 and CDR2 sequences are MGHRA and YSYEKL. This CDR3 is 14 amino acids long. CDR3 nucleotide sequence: TGCGCCAGCAGCCAAGACGGGGGCGCAGTTATGGCTTTCTTT. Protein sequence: CASSQDGGAVMAFF.